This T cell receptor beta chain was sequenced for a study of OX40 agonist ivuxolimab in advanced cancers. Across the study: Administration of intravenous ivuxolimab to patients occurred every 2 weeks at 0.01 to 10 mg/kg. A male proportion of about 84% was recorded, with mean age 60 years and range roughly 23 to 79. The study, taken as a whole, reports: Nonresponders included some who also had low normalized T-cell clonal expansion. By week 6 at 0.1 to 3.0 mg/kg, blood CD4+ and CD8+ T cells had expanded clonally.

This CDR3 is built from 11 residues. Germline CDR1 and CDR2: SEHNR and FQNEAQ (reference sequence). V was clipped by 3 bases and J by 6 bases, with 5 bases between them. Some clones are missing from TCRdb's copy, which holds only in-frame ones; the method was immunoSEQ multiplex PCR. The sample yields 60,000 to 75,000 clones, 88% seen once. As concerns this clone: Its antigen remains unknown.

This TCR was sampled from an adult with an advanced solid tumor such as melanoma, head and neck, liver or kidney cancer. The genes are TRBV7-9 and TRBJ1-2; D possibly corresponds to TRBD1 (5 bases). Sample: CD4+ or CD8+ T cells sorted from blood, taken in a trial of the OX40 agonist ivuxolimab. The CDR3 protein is CASSLGHGYTF. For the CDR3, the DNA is TGTGCCAGCAGCTTGGGGCATGGCTACACCTTC.